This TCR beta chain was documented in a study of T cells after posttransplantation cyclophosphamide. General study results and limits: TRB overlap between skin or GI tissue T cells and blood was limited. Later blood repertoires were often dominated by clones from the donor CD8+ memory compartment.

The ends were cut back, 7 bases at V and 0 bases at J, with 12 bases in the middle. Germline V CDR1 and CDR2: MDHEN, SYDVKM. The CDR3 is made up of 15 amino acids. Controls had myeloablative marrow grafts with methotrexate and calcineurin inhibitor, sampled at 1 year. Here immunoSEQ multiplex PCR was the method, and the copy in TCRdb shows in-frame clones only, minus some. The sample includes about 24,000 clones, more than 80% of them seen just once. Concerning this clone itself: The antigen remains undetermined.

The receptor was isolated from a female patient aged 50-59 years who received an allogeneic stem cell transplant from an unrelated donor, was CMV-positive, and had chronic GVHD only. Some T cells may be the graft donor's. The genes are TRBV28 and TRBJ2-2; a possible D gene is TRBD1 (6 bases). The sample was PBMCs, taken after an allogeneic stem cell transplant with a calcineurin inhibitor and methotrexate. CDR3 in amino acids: CASNLRGPNTGELFF. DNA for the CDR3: TGTGCCAGCAACCTCAGGGGCCCGAACACCGGGGAGCTGTTTTTT.